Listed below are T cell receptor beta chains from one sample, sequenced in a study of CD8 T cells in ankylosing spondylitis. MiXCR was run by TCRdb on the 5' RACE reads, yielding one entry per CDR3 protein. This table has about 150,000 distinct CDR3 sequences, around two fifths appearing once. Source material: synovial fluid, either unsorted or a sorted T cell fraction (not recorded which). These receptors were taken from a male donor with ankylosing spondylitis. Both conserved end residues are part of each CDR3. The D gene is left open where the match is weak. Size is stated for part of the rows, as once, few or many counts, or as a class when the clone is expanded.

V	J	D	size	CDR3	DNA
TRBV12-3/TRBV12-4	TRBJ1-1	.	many	CASSFGRGNTEAFF	TGTGCCAGCAGTTTCGGCAGGGGGAACACTGAAGCTTTCTTT
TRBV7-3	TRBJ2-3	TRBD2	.	CASSPRTRTSGVTDTQYF	TGTGCCAGCAGCCCCCGGACGCGGACTAGCGGAGTCACAGATACGCAGTATTTT
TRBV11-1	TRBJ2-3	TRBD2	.	CASSSSGIEDTQYF	TGTGCCAGCAGCTCTAGCGGGATCGAAGATACGCAGTATTTT
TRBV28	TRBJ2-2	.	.	CASSFLRLEADTGELFF	TGTGCCAGCAGTTTTTTACGTTTGGAGGCGGACACCGGGGAGCTGTTTTTT
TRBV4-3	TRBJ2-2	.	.	CASSQENEGVDTGELFF	TGCGCCAGCAGCCAAGAAAATGAAGGGGTAGACACCGGGGAGCTGTTTTTT
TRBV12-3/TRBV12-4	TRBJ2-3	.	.	CASSLWFMDLFTDTQYF	TGTGCCAGCAGTTTATGGTTCATGGATCTGTTCACAGATACGCAGTATTTT
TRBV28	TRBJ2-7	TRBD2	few	CASSLPDGRGSYEQYF	TGTGCCAGCAGTCTTCCAGACGGGAGGGGATCCTACGAGCAGTACTTC
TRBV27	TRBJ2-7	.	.	CASSLWGDGDEQYF	TGTGCCAGCAGCCTTTGGGGGGACGGCGACGAGCAGTACTTC
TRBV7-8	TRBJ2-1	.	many	CASSLGASEGTSYNEQFF	TGTGCCAGCAGCTTAGGCGCATCGGAGGGGACCTCCTACAATGAGCAGTTCTTC
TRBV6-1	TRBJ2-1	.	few	CASRGNMYNEQFF	TGTGCCAGCAGGGGGAATATGTACAATGAGCAGTTCTTC
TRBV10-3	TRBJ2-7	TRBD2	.	CAISESISGGYEQYF	TGTGCCATCAGTGAGTCAATTAGCGGGGGCTACGAGCAGTACTTC
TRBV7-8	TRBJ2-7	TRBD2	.	CASSPSGGPYEQYF	TGTGCCAGCAGCCCAAGCGGGGGGCCCTACGAGCAGTACTTC
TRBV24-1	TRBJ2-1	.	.	CATSEGHEQFF	TGTGCCACCAGTGAGGGTCATGAGCAGTTCTTC
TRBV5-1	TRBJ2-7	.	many	CASSWTVGGGAYEQYF	TGCGCCAGCAGCTGGACGGTGGGGGGGGGCGCCTACGAGCAGTACTTC
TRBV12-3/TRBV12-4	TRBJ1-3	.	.	CASSSRPGGDTIYF	TGTGCCAGCAGTTCCCGTCCCGGCGGGGACACCATATATTTT
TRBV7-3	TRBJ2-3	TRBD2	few	CASSQLAGGTYTQYF	TGTGCCAGCAGCCAGCTAGCGGGAGGGACTTATACGCAGTATTTT
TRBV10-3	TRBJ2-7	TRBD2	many	CAISHPGTSGYEQYF	TGTGCCATCAGTCACCCCGGGACTAGCGGCTACGAGCAGTACTTC
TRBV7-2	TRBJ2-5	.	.	CASSRWGFYPRETQYF	TGTGCCAGCAGCCGGTGGGGGTTCTACCCCCGGGAGACCCAGTACTTC
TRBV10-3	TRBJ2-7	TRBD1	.	CAISEDRDYEQYF	TGTGCCATCAGTGAGGACAGGGACTACGAGCAGTACTTC
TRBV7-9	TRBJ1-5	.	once	CASSPGAPGDQPQHF	TGTGCCAGCAGCCCGGGGGCCCCAGGGGATCAGCCCCAGCATTTT
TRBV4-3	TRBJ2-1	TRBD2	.	CASSQDTKLADYNEQFF	TGCGCCAGCAGCCAAGATACGAAACTAGCGGACTACAATGAGCAGTTCTTC
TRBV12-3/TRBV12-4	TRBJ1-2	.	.	CASSLWLSIADSPNYGYTF	TGTGCCAGCAGTTTATGGTTAAGTATTGCGGACAGCCCTAACTATGGCTACACCTTC
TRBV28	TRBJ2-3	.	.	CASSLVVRPITDTQYF	TGTGCCAGCAGTCTCGTCGTGCGCCCCATCACAGATACGCAGTATTTT
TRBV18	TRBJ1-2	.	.	CASSPRRKAGWGYTF	TGTGCCAGCTCACCGCGGAGAAAGGCAGGCTGGGGCTACACCTTC
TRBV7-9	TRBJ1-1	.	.	CASSFGVYLNTEAFF	TGTGCCAGCAGCTTCGGGGTGTATTTGAACACTGAAGCTTTCTTT
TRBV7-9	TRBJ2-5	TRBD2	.	CASSSTRGDRETQYF	TGTGCCAGCAGCTCAACCCGGGGGGATAGGGAGACCCAGTACTTC
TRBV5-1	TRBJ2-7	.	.	CASSFPGRNEQYF	TGCGCCAGCAGCTTCCCGGGAAGAAACGAGCAGTACTTC
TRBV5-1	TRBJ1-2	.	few	CASSLWGTAGIYGYTF	TGCGCCAGCAGCTTGTGGGGGACCGCCGGAATTTATGGCTACACCTTC
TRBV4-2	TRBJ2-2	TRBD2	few	CASSHPLAGRTGELFF	TGTGCCAGCAGCCATCCCCTAGCGGGAAGGACCGGGGAGCTGTTTTTT
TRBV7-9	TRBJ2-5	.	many	CASSPQMDQETQYF	TGTGCCAGCAGCCCCCAGATGGATCAAGAGACCCAGTACTTC
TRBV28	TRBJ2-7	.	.	CASKLLGGNHEQYF	TGTGCCAGCAAACTCTTGGGGGGTAACCACGAGCAGTACTTC
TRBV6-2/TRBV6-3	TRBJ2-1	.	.	CASSYQTPYNEQFF	TGTGCCAGCAGTTACCAGACTCCCTACAATGAGCAGTTCTTC
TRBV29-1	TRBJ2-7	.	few	CSVSCCRPRVGEQYF	TGCAGCGTCTCTTGCTGCAGACCTCGCGTTGGTGAGCAGTACTTC
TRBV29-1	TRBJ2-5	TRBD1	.	CSVEEGRGQGRPFGQFQETQYF	TGCAGCGTTGAAGAGGGACGGGGACAGGGGAGGCCCTTTGGCCAATTCCAAGAGACCCAGTACTTC
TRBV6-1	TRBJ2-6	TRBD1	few	CASSEQGAGANVLTF	TGTGCCAGCAGTGAACAGGGGGCTGGGGCCAACGTCCTGACTTTC
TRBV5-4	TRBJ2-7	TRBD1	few	CASSLGTGFAFEQYF	TGTGCCAGCAGCTTGGGGACAGGGTTCGCTTTCGAGCAGTACTTC
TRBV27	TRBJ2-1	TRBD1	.	CASSLWGQGNYNEQFF	TGTGCCAGCAGTTTATGGGGACAGGGGAACTACAATGAGCAGTTCTTC
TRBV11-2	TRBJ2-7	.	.	CASSLVRVDEQYF	TGTGCCAGCAGCTTAGTCAGGGTCGACGAGCAGTACTTC
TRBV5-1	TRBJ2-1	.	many	CASSWDLNNEQFF	TGCGCCAGCAGCTGGGACCTAAACAATGAGCAGTTCTTC
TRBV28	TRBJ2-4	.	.	CASSRTVALAKNIQYF	TGTGCCAGCAGTAGAACAGTGGCGTTAGCCAAAAACATTCAGTACTTC
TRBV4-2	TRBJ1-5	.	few	CASSQVETGGQPQHF	TGTGCCAGCAGCCAAGTTGAAACAGGCGGCCAGCCCCAGCATTTT
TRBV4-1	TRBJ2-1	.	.	CASSQTGLEQFF	TGCGCCAGCAGCCAAACCGGACTTGAGCAGTTCTTC
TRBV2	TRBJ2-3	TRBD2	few	CASRSGMRDTDTQYF	TGTGCCAGCAGAAGCGGGATGCGGGACACAGATACGCAGTATTTT
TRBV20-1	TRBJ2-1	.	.	CSARALRTNTNEQFF	TGCAGTGCTAGAGCGTTGCGGACCAACACCAATGAGCAGTTCTTC